The rows below give T cell receptor beta chains drawn from one sample of a study of cytomegalovirus exposure and HLA in healthy donors. Method: immunoSEQ multiplex PCR; TCRdb's copy keeps in-frame clones and lacks some. Among 150,000 to 200,000 clones listed, 84% were seen once. Sequencing used PBMCs. The receptors stem from a girl aged 5-17 years in good health and CMV-seropositive. The CDR3 runs from the conserved cysteine through the conserved F or W. A D gene is named only where the DNA matches it firmly. Not all rows give a size; the values are once, few, many and, for expanded clones, a class.

D,V,J,size,CDR3,DNA
TRBD1,TRBV5-1,TRBJ1-2,.,CASSLQGDGYTF,TGCGCCAGCAGCTTACAGGGGGATGGCTACACCTTC
.,TRBV6-5,TRBJ1-6,.,CASSYTTGYNSPLHF,TGTGCCAGCAGTTACACGACAGGCTATAATTCACCCCTCCACTTT
.,TRBV7-9,TRBJ2-3,.,CASSLAPAETTDTQYF,TGTGCCAGCAGCTTAGCTCCAGCGGAGACCACAGATACGCAGTATTTT
.,TRBV7-3,TRBJ1-1,few,CASSLSVNTEAFF,TGTGCCAGCAGCTTATCCGTGAACACTGAAGCTTTCTTT
.,TRBV19,TRBJ1-3,few,CASRANSGNTIYF,TGTGCCAGTAGGGCAAACTCTGGAAACACCATATATTTT
.,TRBV9,TRBJ1-2,.,CASSPRSKSRQINYGYTF,TGTGCCAGCAGCCCTCGATCCAAGTCCAGACAAATAAACTATGGCTACACCTTC
.,TRBV27,TRBJ1-1,.,CASSLGRGSEAFF,TGTGCCAGCAGTTTGGGGAGGGGGTCTGAAGCTTTCTTT
TRBD2,TRBV7-9,TRBJ2-7,.,CASSSPQAGPLLEQYF,TGTGCCAGCAGCTCTCCTCAAGCGGGACCCCTCCTCGAGCAGTACTTC
.,TRBV5-1,TRBJ1-4,.,CASSLSGNEKLFF,TGCGCCAGCAGCTTGTCGGGGAATGAAAAACTGTTTTTT
TRBD1,TRBV5-1,TRBJ1-2,.,CASSLEGAQGVGYTF,TGCGCCAGCAGCTTGGAGGGGGCCCAAGGGGTTGGCTACACCTTC
.,TRBV5-1,TRBJ2-3,.,CASSLGGQDTQYF,TGCGCCAGCAGCTTGGGGGGCCAAGATACGCAGTATTTT
TRBD2,TRBV30,TRBJ2-1,.,CAWGVVSGGPNEQFF,TGTGCCTGGGGAGTGGTCTCGGGGGGGCCAAATGAGCAGTTCTTC
TRBD1,TRBV18,TRBJ1-6,.,CASRYQQGNNSPLHF,TGTGCCAGCCGCTACCAACAGGGGAATAATTCACCCCTCCACTTT
TRBD1,TRBV7-2,TRBJ1-2,.,CASSFSPGQGAEGYTF,TGTGCCAGCAGCTTTTCTCCGGGACAGGGTGCTGAAGGCTACACCTTC
.,TRBV7-9,TRBJ2-5,.,CASSFGTQVRTQYF,TGTGCCAGCAGCTTCGGGACACAAGTCAGGACCCAGTACTTC
.,TRBV11-1,TRBJ1-1,few,CASSLAGRDTEAFF,TGTGCCAGCAGCTTAGCTGGGAGGGACACTGAAGCTTTCTTT
.,TRBV27,TRBJ2-3,.,CASSLPPGILPDTQYF,TGTGCCAGCAGTTTACCTCCAGGGATTTTGCCAGATACGCAGTATTTT
.,TRBV28,TRBJ2-7,.,CASSLPGGFAGYEQYF,TGTGCCAGCAGTCTCCCGGGTGGCTTCGCGGGCTACGAGCAGTACTTC
.,TRBV5-1,TRBJ1-3,.,CASSLGTGSGNTIYF,TGCGCCAGCAGCCTTGGTACAGGTTCTGGAAACACCATATATTTT
.,TRBV11-2,TRBJ2-1,few,CASSLAGAVEQFF,TGTGCCAGCAGCTTAGCAGGGGCAGTTGAGCAGTTCTTC
.,TRBV9,TRBJ1-2,.,CASSNGGADGLNYGYTF,TGTGCCAGCAGCAATGGCGGGGCGGACGGTTTGAACTATGGCTACACCTTC
.,TRBV6-5,TRBJ2-7,.,CASSRTFDEQYF,TGTGCCAGCAGTCGGACATTCGACGAGCAGTACTTC
.,TRBV29-1,TRBJ2-2,.,CSVPIKGSTNTGELFF,TGCAGCGTACCTATTAAGGGGTCTACGAACACCGGGGAGCTGTTTTTT
TRBD1,TRBV29-1,TRBJ1-1,.,CSVDGTGNGEAFF,TGCAGCGTTGACGGGACAGGGAACGGTGAAGCTTTCTTT
TRBD2,TRBV5-4,TRBJ2-7,.,CASSFGGGGAYEQYF,TGTGCCAGCAGCTTTGGGGGCGGGGGGGCCTACGAGCAGTACTTC
.,TRBV4-1,TRBJ2-1,.,CASSQHSFRDLEIDEQFF,TGCGCCAGCAGCCAACACTCCTTCCGGGACTTAGAGATCGATGAGCAGTTCTTC
.,TRBV14,TRBJ1-1,few,CASSQQGMNTEAFF,TGTGCCAGCAGCCAACAGGGGATGAACACTGAAGCTTTCTTT
TRBD1,TRBV5-6,TRBJ1-3,.,CASSLRGTAYSSGNTIYF,TGTGCCAGCAGCTTACGAGGGACAGCATATTCCTCTGGAAACACCATATATTTT
TRBD1,TRBV18,TRBJ1-1,.,CASSQGQGSNTEAFF,TGTGCCAGCTCACAAGGACAGGGGTCGAACACTGAAGCTTTCTTT
.,TRBV6-5,TRBJ2-3,.,CASSIEGYGTDTQYF,TGTGCCAGCAGTATCGAGGGTTACGGTACAGATACGCAGTATTTT
.,TRBV27,TRBJ1-2,.,CASSYSDTNYGYTF,TGTGCCAGCAGTTATTCCGACACTAACTATGGCTACACCTTC
TRBD1,TRBV6-5,TRBJ1-5,.,CASSPDRGYQPQHF,TGTGCCAGCAGTCCGGACAGGGGCTATCAGCCCCAGCATTTT
.,TRBV2,TRBJ1-4,.,CASILDRGRATNEKLFF,.
.,TRBV11-3,TRBJ1-1,.,CASSLVGLLTEAFF,TGTGCCAGCAGCTTAGTCGGGTTGCTCACTGAAGCTTTCTTT
.,TRBV5-4,TRBJ2-1,.,CASSLGGHEQFF,TGTGCCAGCAGCTTGGGGGGCCATGAGCAGTTCTTC
.,TRBV6-5,TRBJ1-5,.,CASRERGGGQPQHF,TGTGCCAGCAGGGAACGGGGGGGAGGTCAGCCCCAGCATTTT
.,TRBV18,TRBJ1-2,.,CASYTGQSYGYTF,TGTGCCAGCTACACTGGACAGTCCTATGGCTACACCTTC
.,TRBV5-1,TRBJ1-1,.,CASRNGGEGMNTEAFF,TGCGCCAGCAGAAACGGGGGAGAGGGTATGAACACTGAAGCTTTCTTT
TRBD1,TRBV29-1,TRBJ2-7,.,CSATRQGSYEQYF,TGCAGCGCCACTAGACAGGGCTCCTACGAGCAGTACTTC
.,TRBV9,TRBJ1-4,.,CASSGGGGVEKLFF,TGTGCCAGCAGTGGTGGAGGGGGGGTTGAAAAACTGTTTTTT
TRBD1,TRBV6-1,TRBJ1-4,.,CASSARQGIEKLFF,TGTGCCAGCAGTGCCCGACAGGGTATAGAAAAACTGTTTTTT
.,TRBV19,TRBJ1-2,.,CASSITGNYGYTF,TGTGCCAGTAGTATAACCGGTAACTATGGCTACACCTTC
.,TRBV5-1,TRBJ1-6,.,CASSLAPSGRPYNSPLHF,TGCGCCAGCAGCTTGGCCCCGTCAGGCCGGCCCTATAATTCACCCCTCCACTTT
TRBD1,TRBV29-1,TRBJ2-7,.,CSVEGAGGIHEQYF,TGCAGCGTTGAAGGGGCAGGGGGTATCCACGAGCAGTACTTC
TRBD1,TRBV5-6,TRBJ1-2,.,CASSTYPGGGYTF,TGTGCCAGCAGCACCTACCCAGGGGGAGGCTACACCTTC
TRBD1,TRBV19,TRBJ1-5,few,CATRTGNQPQHF,TGTGCCACCAGGACAGGGAATCAGCCCCAGCATTTT
.,TRBV5-4,TRBJ2-3,.,CASSLDGSGTDTQYF,TGTGCCAGCAGCTTGGACGGGTCGGGCACAGATACGCAGTATTTT
.,TRBV27,TRBJ1-1,.,CASSTALWTAPYTEAFF,TGTGCCAGCAGTACAGCCCTTTGGACAGCCCCATACACTGAAGCTTTCTTT